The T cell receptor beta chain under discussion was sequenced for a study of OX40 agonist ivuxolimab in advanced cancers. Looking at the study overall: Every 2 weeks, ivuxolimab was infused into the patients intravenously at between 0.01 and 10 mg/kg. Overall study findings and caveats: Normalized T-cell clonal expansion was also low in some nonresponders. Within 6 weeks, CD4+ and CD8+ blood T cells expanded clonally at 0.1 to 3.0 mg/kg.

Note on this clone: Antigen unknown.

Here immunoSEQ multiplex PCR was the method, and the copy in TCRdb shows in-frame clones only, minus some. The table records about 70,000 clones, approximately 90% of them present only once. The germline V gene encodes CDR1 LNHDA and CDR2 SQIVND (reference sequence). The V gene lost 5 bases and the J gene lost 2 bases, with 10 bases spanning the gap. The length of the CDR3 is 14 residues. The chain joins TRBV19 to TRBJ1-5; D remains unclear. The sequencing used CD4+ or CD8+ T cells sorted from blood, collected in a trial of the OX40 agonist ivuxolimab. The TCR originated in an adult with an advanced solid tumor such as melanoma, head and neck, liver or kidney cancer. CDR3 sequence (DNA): TGTGCCAGTAGTCAGACCGGTCGCAATCAGCCCCAGCATTTT. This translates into CASSQTGRNQPQHF.